Below, one TCR beta chain is given with its context. The data stem from a study of blood T cell repertoires in COVID-19. The wider study: Italy, Spain and the United States were the sources of the convalescent and acute COVID-19 samples. T cells, B-cell-depleted T cells, or PBMCs supplied cDNA or gDNA.

Looked up from germline, CDR1 is SQVTM and CDR2 is ANQGSEA. Trimming pared 3 bases from V and 7 bases from J, leaving 9 bases between. The CDR3 has 11 amino acids. Study processing details: Amplification of reference gene primers was used by the study to estimate nucleated cell counts. The table came from immunoSEQ multiplex PCR; TCRdb's copy has only in-frame clones and leaves some out. Clone size and V and J calls were adopted from that table, with D and trimming inferred from the DNA. The sample records 85,000 to 100,000 clones, 65% to 90% being singletons. Sample: peripheral blood. The chain links TRBV29-1 to TRBJ1-2; D is unclear. This clonotype originated in a man aged 55-75 years with acute or convalescent COVID-19. CDR3 loop: CSVDYSGGYTF. In DNA form, the CDR3 reads TGCAGCGTTGATTATTCCGGTGGCTACACCTTC.